The 19 T cell receptor beta chains below were found in one sample sequenced in a study of spatial heterogeneity in lung cancer. Time point: sample taken at primary tumor resection. TCRdb reprocessed the 5' RACE reads with MiXCR, giving one entry per CDR3 protein. Among 23,000 or so distinct CDR3 sequences listed, 6% to 7.5% were seen once. The source was PBMCs, collected at surgery. These receptors originate from a male donor with early-stage non-small cell lung cancer.

This clonotype was counted ten times or more. The CDR3 spells CASSPPGRGAANEQFF. CDR3 bases: TGTGCCAGCTCACCACCTGGCAGGGGCGCAGCAAATGAGCAGTTCTTC. The V call is TRBV18, the J call TRBJ2-1; weak D call: TRBD1 (6 bases). Trimming pared 0 bases from V and 7 bases from J, leaving 16 bases between. Germline CDR1 reads KGHSH; CDR2 reads LQKENI. The CDR3 covers 16 residues.

V is TRBV20-1 and J is TRBJ2-4; 7 bases align to TRBD1. CDR1 and CDR2 (germline): DFQATT, SNEGSKA (reference sequence). Losses at the gene ends were 5 bases for V and 4 bases for J; bases not matched to a gene: 8. CDR3 length: 14 amino acids. CDR3 DNA: TGCAGTGCTTACGACAGGGCATTTAAAAACATTCAGTACTTC. This encodes CSAYDRAFKNIQYF.

This clonotype was counted between two and nine times. The chain joins TRBV2 to TRBJ2-2; D possibly corresponds to TRBD1 (6 bases). In germline, CDR1 is SNHLY, CDR2 FYNNEI. The CDR3 covers 14 residues. Trimming removed 7 bases from V and 3 bases from J, with 12 bases in between. The CDR3 nucleotides read TGTGCCAGCACTCAAGGACAGTACACCGGGGAGCTGTTTTTT. Protein sequence: CASTQGQYTGELFF.

This clonotype was recorded many times. The V gene is TRBV2, the J gene TRBJ2-3; D unclear. The V gene lost 7 bases and the J gene lost 4 bases, with 15 bases spanning the gap. The CDR3 contains 14 residues. CDR1 and CDR2 from the germline V gene are SNHLY and FYNNEI. CDR3 in amino acids: CASIGRTSADTQYF. CDR3 nucleotides: TGTGCCAGCATTGGCAGAACTTCCGCAGATACGCAGTATTTT.

This clonotype has a handful of counts. The genes are TRBV6-5 and TRBJ2-1; 7 nucleotides agree with TRBD2. Germline loops: CDR1 MNHEY, CDR2 SVGAGI. The length of the CDR3 is 16 residues. V lost 0 bases to trimming and J lost 6 bases; unmatched junction nucleotides: 8. The CDR3 DNA reads TGTGCCAGCAGTTACTCAGCCAGCGGGGCGACCAATGAGCAGTTCTTC. It is translated as CASSYSASGATNEQFF.

This chain connects TRBV3-1 to TRBJ1-6; D is possibly TRBD1 (6 bases). Germline V gene lookup returns CDR1 LGHDT and CDR2 YNNKEL (reference sequence). This CDR3 region has 14 residues. Trimming took 6 bases from V and 2 from J, leaving 8 bases between them. CDR3 sequence reads: CASRQGPYNSPLHF. CDR3 in DNA: TGTGCCAGCAGACAGGGTCCCTATAATTCACCCCTCCACTTT.

The V gene is TRBV5-4, the J gene TRBJ1-1; a weak D match, TRBD1 (5 bases). V was clipped by 5 bases and J by 0 bases, with 11 bases between them. This CDR3 is 14 amino acids long. Per the germline V gene, CDR1 is SGHNT and CDR2 is YYREEE (reference sequence). DNA for the CDR3: TGTGCCAGCAGGATCGACAGATTGAACACTGAAGCTTTCTTT. Its protein product is CASRIDRLNTEAFF.

In this sample, this clonotype turned up many times. The chain carries TRBV3-1 and TRBJ2-1; weak D call: TRBD2 (6 bases). The germline gives CDR1 LGHDT, CDR2 YNNKEL (reference sequence). V lost 6 bases, J lost 4 bases, and 10 bases lay in between. The CDR3 is made up of 13 amino acids. This CDR3 is CASSPGLYNEQFF. The CDR3 region has the DNA TGTGCCAGCAGTCCGGGACTGTACAATGAGCAGTTCTTC.

This clonotype was seen more than once but under ten times. The V call is TRBV7-2, the J call TRBJ1-1; perhaps TRBD1 as D (5 bases). Trimming took 2 bases from V and 1 from J, leaving 8 bases between them. This CDR3 has 14 amino acids. Germline lookup yields CDR1 SGHTA and CDR2 FQGNSA. CDR3 DNA: TGTGCCAGCAGCTTACTTACAGGGAACACTGAAGCTTTCTTT. This sequence encodes CASSLLTGNTEAFF.

The rearrangement joins TRBV18 to TRBJ1-1; 11 bases fit TRBD1. CDR1 is KGHSH and CDR2 is LQKENI in the germline V gene. The CDR3 has 17 amino acids. Trimming at V came to 3 bases and at J to 3 bases, leaving 9 bases not matched to a gene. CDR3 amino acids: CASSPIGQGASDTEAFF. The CDR3 coding sequence is TGTGCCAGCTCACCGATAGGACAGGGGGCATCGGACACTGAAGCTTTCTTT.

In this sample, this clonotype turned up a few times. The V call is TRBV14, the J call TRBJ1-6, with TRBD1 matching 7 bases. The ends lost 4 bases at V and 9 bases at J; junction bases unmatched: 9. Germline CDR1 SGHDN, CDR2 FVKESK. CDR3 length: 15 amino acids. CDR3 DNA: TGTGCCAGCAGCCGCGACAGGGTTGGGGTTTCACCCCTCCACTTT. Its protein is CASSRDRVGVSPLHF.

This clonotype was observed many times. The gene calls are TRBV2 and TRBJ1-1; D is possibly TRBD1 (6 bases). The CDR3 runs 13 residues. Germline V gene lookup returns CDR1 SNHLY and CDR2 FYNNEI. The germline V and J ends were trimmed by 6 bases and 1 base, with 9 bases remaining between them. The chain's CDR3 is CASSLQGNTEAFF. The CDR3 nucleotides read TGTGCCAGCAGCCTACAGGGGAACACTGAAGCTTTCTTT.

This clonotype was recorded many times. The V call is TRBV18, the J call TRBJ2-3; D remains unclear. V was pared by 3 bases and J by 3 bases, with 4 bases between. This CDR3 has 12 residues. The germline V gene has CDR1 KGHSH and CDR2 LQKENI. CDR3 nucleotide sequence: TGTGCCAGCTCACCTAATACAGATACGCAGTATTTT. Amino acids: CASSPNTDTQYF.

Ten or more counts support this clonotype. The V call is TRBV28, the J call TRBJ2-3; maybe TRBD1 (5 bases). Trimming took 6 bases from V and 3 from J, leaving 10 bases between them. The CDR3 loop spans 13 amino acids. Germline loops: CDR1 MDHEN, CDR2 SYDVKM. The CDR3 reads CASRKQVTDTQYF. In DNA form, the CDR3 reads TGTGCCAGCAGAAAACAGGTTACAGATACGCAGTATTTT.

This clonotype was detected many times. The gene calls are TRBV7-2 and TRBJ2-3, with 9 positions matching TRBD2. This CDR3 is 15 amino acids long. Germline V gene data show CDR1 as SGHTA and CDR2 as FQGNSA. J lost 13 bases, V lost 1 base, and 12 bases had no gene match. The CDR3 is CASSLEWRGGGVEYF. The CDR3 DNA follows: TGTGCCAGCAGCTTAGAATGGCGGGGGGGAGGAGTGGAGTATTTT. Using reference TRBV7-2 and TRBJ2-3 for the parts outside the CDR3, the full variable domain is GAGVSQSPSNKVTEKGKDVELRCDPISGHTALYWYRQSLGQGLEFLIYFQGNSAPDKSGLPSDRFSAERTGGSVSTLTIQRTQQEDSAVYLCASSLEWRGGGVEYFGPGTRLTVL.

This clonotype was observed many times. The chain combines TRBV6-1 with TRBJ1-5; perhaps TRBD1 as D (5 bases). V was shortened by 3 bases and J by 7 bases, with 10 bases between the two germline ends. The germline gives CDR1 MNHNS, CDR2 SASEGT. The CDR3 has 13 residues. CDR3 residues: CASSESGKQPQHF. The CDR3 region has the DNA TGTGCCAGCAGTGAGTCAGGGAAGCAGCCCCAGCATTTT.

This rearrangement joins TRBV11-2 to TRBJ2-4, with 7 bases that match TRBD1. CDR1 and CDR2 from the germline V gene are SGHAT and FQNNGV. The trim removed 0 bases at V and 6 bases at J, leaving 8 bases unmatched. The CDR3 is 16 amino acids. This CDR3 reads CASSLDPQGVLNIQYF. The CDR3 DNA reads as TGTGCCAGCAGCTTAGATCCTCAGGGGGTCTTAAACATTCAGTACTTC.

The sample holds many counts of this clonotype. The rearrangement joins TRBV11-2 to TRBJ1-1, with 8 bases matching TRBD1. Germline CDR1 and CDR2: SGHAT and FQNNGV. The CDR3 spans 13 residues. The V and J ends lost 6 bases and 6 bases, in that order; junction bases with no gene match: 6. The CDR3 region is CASSSRGHPEAFF. The DNA of the CDR3 is TGTGCCAGCAGTTCCAGGGGGCATCCTGAAGCTTTCTTT.

The sample holds many counts of this clonotype. The chain has TRBV20-1 and TRBJ2-7, with a possible D match to TRBD1 (5 bases). Germline CDR1 reads DFQATT; CDR2 reads SNEGSKA (reference sequence). The V end lost 5 bases, the J end lost 3 bases, and 11 bases lay between the germline ends. This CDR3 has 12 residues. DNA of the CDR3: TGCAGTGCTCGCCAGGACAACTACGAGCAGTACGTC. This codes for CSARQDNYEQYV.